The TCR beta chain described here comes from a study of blood T cell repertoires in COVID-19. The wider study: Spain, Italy and the United States supplied samples that represented acute and convalescent COVID-19. PBMCs, B-cell-depleted T cells, or T cells were the source of the cDNA or gDNA that made up the material.

The CDR3 consists of 13 residues. Between the trimmed V and J ends, which lost 4 bases and 8 bases, there was a span of 9 bases. Per the original methods: For nucleated cells, counts were estimated from reference gene primer amplification. Sequencing was performed with immunoSEQ multiplex PCR; in TCRdb, only in-frame clones are kept and a portion is missing. The V and J calls and clone size come from that table; D and trimming were worked out from the DNA. The table has roughly 70,000 clones, roughly four fifths seen once. While infection was still active, Seattle patients were enrolled and then followed longitudinally.

The V call is TRBV12-3 or TRBV12-4, the J call TRBJ1-6; no reliable D call. This clonotype was sampled from a man in his sixties with COVID-19, enrolled during active disease. Sequenced sample: peripheral blood. CDR3 residues: CASSSSLHSPLHF. In DNA, the CDR3 is TGTGCCAGCAGTTCCTCTCTTCATTCACCCCTCCACTTT.